One and the same sample provided the 31 T cell receptor beta chains below, sequenced in a study of T cell repertoires and leukemia-associated antigens. TCRdb fed the 5' RACE reads into MiXCR, producing one record per CDR3 protein. The table has roughly 13,000 distinct CDR3 sequences, approximately 42% seen once. No antigen has been identified for these receptors. Specimen: CD3+ T cells sorted from blood and cultured. Source of these receptors: a female donor in good health.

The chain couples TRBV12-3 or TRBV12-4 to TRBJ1-3, with D possibly being TRBD1 (6 bases). The CDR3 is 15 amino acids. Trimming took 5 bases from V and 2 from J, leaving 13 bases between them. This chain's CDR3 is CASSPGAGAGNTIYF. The CDR3 DNA follows: TGTGCCAGCAGTCCCGGCGCAGGGGCTGGAAACACCATATATTTT.

This clonotype was picked up a small number of times. The chain is built from TRBV20-1 and TRBJ1-1; TRBD1 agrees at 7 bases. The trim removed 6 bases at V and 8 bases at J, leaving 6 bases unmatched. CDR1 DFQATT and CDR2 SNEGSKA come from the germline V gene (reference sequence). This CDR3 region has 11 residues. CDR3 sequence reads: CSADQGEEAFF. CDR3 DNA sequence: TGCAGTGCGGATCAGGGGGAGGAAGCTTTCTTT.

The chain couples TRBV29-1 to TRBJ2-1, with 14 bases lining up with TRBD2. Germline values: CDR1 SQVTM, CDR2 ANQGSEA. The junction had 10 bases not matched to a gene; V was cut back by 6 bases and J by 9 bases. This CDR3 comprises 15 residues. DNA of the CDR3: TGCAGCGTCGCGGGACTAGCGGGAGAGGTCGGTGAGCAGTTCTTC. Its translation: CSVAGLAGEVGEQFF.

This clonotype is classed as medium-sized (0.01 to 0.1%). V and J are TRBV20-1 and TRBJ2-3; 9 bases line up with TRBD1. V lost 6 bases, J lost 3 bases, and 4 bases stayed unmatched. The CDR3 extends over 13 amino acids. Germline V gene lookup returns CDR1 DFQATT and CDR2 SNEGSKA (reference sequence). The CDR3 here is CSAGTGSTDTQYF. The CDR3 bases are TGCAGTGCCGGGACAGGGTCAACAGATACGCAGTATTTT.

Many counts were recorded for this clonotype. The rearrangement joins TRBV7-2 to TRBJ2-7; 9 bases are a match to TRBD2. CDR1 is SGHTA and CDR2 is FQGNSA in the germline V gene. The CDR3 totals 15 residues. V lost 2 bases to trimming and J lost 6 bases; unmatched junction nucleotides: 8. CDR3 protein: CASSLRISGSGEQYF. DNA for the CDR3: TGTGCCAGCAGCTTAAGGATTAGCGGGAGCGGCGAGCAGTACTTC.

In its sample, this clonotype ranks as medium-sized. V and J are TRBV12-3 or TRBV12-4 and TRBJ2-3, with 10 bases lining up with TRBD1. The CDR3 contains 15 residues. With V trimmed by 5 bases and J by 3 bases, 5 bases remained unmatched. The CDR3 bases are TGTGCCAGCAGTGATCGGACAGGGGGAACAGATACGCAGTATTTT. It translates to CASSDRTGGTDTQYF.

The chain couples TRBV20-1 to TRBJ2-1; 14 bases agree with TRBD2. CDR1 and CDR2 from the germline V gene are DFQATT and SNEGSKA (reference sequence). CDR3 length: 16 residues. Unmatched junction bases numbered 8, after V lost 4 bases and J lost 6 bases. CDR3: CSAKSGLAGVSNEQFF. CDR3 coding DNA: TGCAGTGCTAAATCGGGACTAGCGGGAGTTAGCAATGAGCAGTTCTTC.

This clonotype was picked up a small number of times. The J gene is TRBJ2-7, the V gene TRBV20-1; D is possibly TRBD1 (5 bases). The length of the CDR3 is 12 residues. V shed 7 bases and J shed 1 base, with 11 bases lying between them. Per germline, CDR1 DFQATT and CDR2 SNEGSKA (reference sequence). CDR3 loop: CSVSGASYEQYF. The CDR3 region has the DNA TGCAGTGTTAGTGGGGCTTCCTACGAGCAGTACTTC.

The V and J genes are TRBV18 and TRBJ1-2; a weak D match, TRBD1 (5 bases). There are 13 residues in the CDR3. Deletions cut 1 base from V and 7 bases from J, with 10 bases between. The germline CDR1 and CDR2 sequences are KGHSH and LQKENI. DNA for the CDR3: TGTGCCAGCTCACCACTCGGGGCAGGTGGCTACACCTTC. Its protein product is CASSPLGAGGYTF.

This clonotype was counted many times. The rearrangement uses TRBV5-5 and TRBJ2-1; TRBD2 agrees at 10 bases. V shed 3 bases, J shed 7 bases, and the junction held 10 bases outside the gene matches. The CDR3 is 16 residues long. Germline V gene data show CDR1 as SGHKS and CDR2 as YYEKEE (reference sequence). The CDR3: CASSSTSSGSVNEQFF. In nucleotides, the CDR3 is TGTGCCAGCAGCTCAACCTCTAGCGGGAGTGTTAATGAGCAGTTCTTC.

Remarks on this clonotype: The junction and the germline gene differ at one end; a read error may be behind it. The chain has TRBV5-1 and TRBJ2-7; 7 nucleotides agree with TRBD1. CDR1 and CDR2 from the germline V gene are SGHRS and YFSETQ. CDR3 length equals 14 residues. The CDR3, as DNA: TGCGCCAACAGCTACACAGGGGATGTGGGCGAGCAGCACTTT. As protein: CANSYTGDVGEQHF.

Turning to this clonotype: At one boundary the junction diverges from the germline segment, which might be a read error. The chain links TRBV5-1 to TRBJ2-1; 8 positions match TRBD2. Germline CDR1 and CDR2: SGHRS and YFSETQ. This CDR3 contains 15 residues. The DNA for the CDR3 is TGCGCCAGCAGCTTGGACCTCGGGAGGGACAATAAGCAGTTCTTC. Translating it yields CASSLDLGRDNKQFF.

This clonotype is medium-sized in the sample. The chain links TRBV5-1 to TRBJ2-7; a possible D gene is TRBD2 (6 bases). CDR3 length: 16 residues. The germline CDR1 and CDR2 sequences are SGHRS and YFSETQ. V was cut by 0 bases and J by 4 bases, with 17 bases left in between. The CDR3 DNA reads as TGCGCCAGCAGCTTGGAAGCTACGGGGGTTGTTTACGAGCAGTACTTC. Protein sequence: CASSLEATGVVYEQYF.

The chain employs TRBV5-1 and TRBJ2-3; tentatively, D is TRBD2 (6 bases). The germline gives CDR1 SGHRS, CDR2 YFSETQ. With 1 base removed from V and 3 bases from J, the gap between germline ends came to 21 bases. This CDR3 is built from 18 residues. Here the CDR3 reads CASSLYPLGGEGTDTQYF. Here the CDR3 DNA reads TGCGCCAGCAGCTTGTACCCCCTCGGGGGTGAAGGAACAGATACGCAGTATTTT.

This clonotype is labeled medium-sized. The chain carries TRBV15 and TRBJ2-5; D is uncertain. CDR1 and CDR2 from the germline V gene are LNHNV and YYDKDF (reference sequence). The V and J ends lost 8 bases and 0 bases respectively, with 13 bases between them. The CDR3 runs to 14 residues. The CDR3 DNA sequence: TGTGCCACCTCAGCAGCTAGGGACCAAGAGACCCAGTACTTC. This codes for CATSAARDQETQYF.

Turning to this clonotype: The junction does not match germline at one end; this may be a read error. This chain uses TRBV20-1 with TRBJ2-5; either TRBD1 or TRBD2 may supply D (5 bases each). In germline, CDR1 is DFQATT, CDR2 SNEGSKA (reference sequence). This CDR3 has 11 residues. CDR3 sequence: CSAEYQGTQHF. CDR3 DNA: TGCAGTGCTGAGTACCAAGGGACCCAGCACTTC.

This clonotype was seen ten or more times. The chain joins TRBV20-1 to TRBJ2-1, with 15 bases identical to TRBD2. Germline V gene lookup returns CDR1 DFQATT and CDR2 SNEGSKA (reference sequence). Trimming removed 6 bases from V and 7 bases from J; junction bases left unmatched: 7. The CDR3 spans 15 residues. This chain's CDR3 is CSAEGLAGGGNEQFF. In DNA form, the CDR3 reads TGCAGTGCCGAGGGACTAGCGGGAGGAGGGAATGAGCAGTTCTTC.

The rearrangement links TRBV12-3 or TRBV12-4 to TRBJ2-3, with TRBD2 matching 11 bases. The CDR3 runs 17 residues. V lost 5 bases and J lost 4; bases outside the gene matches: 11. The CDR3 loop reads CASSRASGRPSPDTQYF. The CDR3 bases are TGTGCCAGCAGTCGGGCTAGCGGGAGGCCCTCCCCAGATACGCAGTATTTT.

Comment on this clonotype: A read error may account for a junction end that differs from germline. The chain links TRBV4-3 to TRBJ1-1, with TRBD1 matching over 10 bases. The length of the CDR3 is 14 residues. Germline-derived CDR1 and CDR2 are LGHNA and YSLEER. Here the CDR3 DNA reads TGCGCCAGCAGCACCGGGACAGGGGAGACTGAGGCTTTCTTT. It translates to CASSTGTGETEAFF.

V is TRBV5-1 and J is TRBJ2-1; weak D call: TRBD1 (6 bases). There are 13 residues in the CDR3. V dropped 4 bases and J dropped 6 bases, with 11 bases sitting between them. Per germline, CDR1 SGHRS and CDR2 YFSETQ. CDR3 in DNA: TGCGCCAGCAGCGGAGAACAGGGCAATGAGCAGTTCTTC. It translates to CASSGEQGNEQFF. The variable domain in full, completed from reference TRBV5-1 and TRBJ2-1, reads KAGVTQTPRYLIKTRGQQVTLSCSPISGHRSVSWYQQTPGQGLQFLFEYFSETQRNKGNFPGRFSGRQFSNSRSEMNVSTLELGDSALYLCASSGEQGNEQFFGPGTRLTVL.

This clonotype counts as medium-sized (0.01 to 0.1%). The chain joins TRBV6-1 to TRBJ1-2; D ambiguous. The CDR3 runs to 14 residues. Trimming shortened V by 3 bases and J by 5 bases, and 13 bases separated the two germline ends. CDR1 is MNHNS and CDR2 is SASEGT in the germline V gene. CDR3 protein: CASSDASLGYGYTF. The CDR3 DNA follows: TGTGCCAGCAGTGATGCATCCCTGGGTTATGGCTACACCTTC.

Concerning this clonotype: It is unclear where the CDR3 begins or ends on the DNA, so no DNA is shown, and the CDR3 is as TCRdb lists it. The chain employs TRBV7-2 and TRBJ2-7; no DNA check was done on the table's D call, TRBD2. The CDR3 comprises 24 residues, both ends counted. Germline V gene sequence: CDR1 SGHTA, CDR2 FQGNSA. CDR3 amino acids: CASSFYICSALGLAGVSPSYEQYF.

This clonotype counts as medium-sized. This chain connects TRBV7-9 to TRBJ1-4, with 9 bases identical to TRBD1. CDR1 and CDR2 from the germline V gene are SEHNR and FQNEAQ (reference sequence). Trimming removed 11 bases from V and 8 bases from J; junction bases left unmatched: 9. The CDR3 is 13 residues long. CDR3 amino acids: CAAGQGDGEKLFF. DNA for the CDR3: TGTGCCGCGGGACAGGGAGATGGCGAAAAACTGTTTTTT.

As DNA, the CDR3 is TGCGCCAGCAGTTGGCAGGGGGCCTCCTACGAGCAGTACTTC. It is translated as CASSWQGASYEQYF. The genes are TRBV5-1 and TRBJ2-7; 8 bases are shared with TRBD1. Trimming at V came to 5 bases and at J to 0 bases, leaving 4 bases not matched to a gene. The CDR3 is 14 residues long. Germline V lookup: CDR1 SGHRS, CDR2 YFSETQ.

This clonotype was recorded only once. The genes are TRBV7-9 and TRBJ2-5; TRBD2 might be the D (5 bases). CDR1 is SEHNR and CDR2 is FQNEAQ in the germline V gene (reference sequence). The CDR3 is 14 residues long. V was pared by 5 bases and J by 3 bases, with 13 bases between. This chain's CDR3 is CASSQADFEETQYF. In nucleotides, the CDR3 is TGTGCCAGCAGCCAAGCGGACTTTGAAGAGACCCAGTACTTC.

This rearrangement joins TRBV9 to TRBJ2-1; 16 nucleotides line up with TRBD2. Germline lookup yields CDR1 SGDLS and CDR2 YYNGEE. The V segment lost 3 bases and the J segment 9 bases; nucleotides outside the gene matches: 3. The CDR3 sequence is 15 residues long. This CDR3 reads CASSEGLAGGGEQFF. CDR3 DNA: TGTGCCAGCAGCGAGGGACTAGCGGGAGGGGGTGAGCAGTTCTTC.

This clonotype was seen at least ten times. The chain uses TRBV9 and TRBJ2-1; D possibly corresponds to TRBD1 (5 bases). This CDR3 contains 16 residues. CDR1 and CDR2 from the germline V gene are SGDLS and YYNGEE. V shed 0 bases and J shed 0 bases, with 10 bases lying between them. The DNA of the CDR3 is TGTGCCAGCAGCGTAGGGACACAGAGCTCCTACAATGAGCAGTTCTTC. Translating it yields CASSVGTQSSYNEQFF.

This rearrangement joins TRBV29-1 to TRBJ1-1, with D possibly matching TRBD1 (6 bases). CDR1 is SQVTM and CDR2 is ANQGSEA in the germline V gene. Trimming left V 6 bases short and J 11 bases short, with 22 bases between. The CDR3 runs to 13 residues. The CDR3 loop reads CSVNDQDRPLAFF. CDR3 DNA sequence: TGCAGCGTCAATGACCAGGACAGACCCCTTGCTTTCTTT. Together with reference TRBV29-1 and TRBJ1-1, the CDR3 gives the full variable domain: SAVISQKPSRDICQRGTSLTIQCQVDSQVTMMFWYRQQPGQSLTLIATANQGSEATYESGFVIDKFPISRPNLTFSTLTVSNMSPEDSSIYLCSVNDQDRPLAFFGQGTRLTVV.

Turning to this clonotype: Sequence at one end of the junction differs from germline and may be a read error. The rearrangement uses TRBV7-7 and TRBJ2-1; D possibly corresponds to TRBD2 (5 bases). The CDR3 loop spans 19 amino acids. Germline CDR1 SSHAT, CDR2 FNYEAQ (reference sequence). In DNA, the CDR3 is TGTGCTAGCAGCTTAGTGGAGGATGCAGGACCGAGACCCTACAATGAGCAGTTCTTC. Translating gives CASSLVEDAGPRPYNEQFF.

As regards this clonotype: This clone may be a read error of a much larger clone one base away. The CDR3 ends on some other residue instead of the conserved phenylalanine or tryptophan, so this is likely a read error. CDR3 sequence reads: CASSPAPESSGNTIYS. CDR3 DNA sequence: TGTGCCAGCAGCCCAGCCCCAGAGAGCTCTGGAAACACCATATATTCT. The rearrangement links TRBV7-9 to TRBJ1-3; D gene unclear. The V end lost 5 bases, the J end lost 0 bases, and 14 bases lay between the germline ends. CDR1 SEHNR and CDR2 FQNEAQ come from the germline V gene (reference sequence). This CDR3 has 16 amino acids.

Remarks on this clonotype: The junction and the germline gene differ at one end; a read error may be behind it. V gene TRBV7-3 combines with J gene TRBJ2-3; 7 bases agree with TRBD1. Germline-derived CDR1 and CDR2 are SGHTA and FQGTGA. This CDR3 has 14 residues. The CDR3 DNA reads TGTGCTAGCAGCTTAGGGGGCACCCCAGATACGCAGTATTTT. Translating it yields CASSLGGTPDTQYF.